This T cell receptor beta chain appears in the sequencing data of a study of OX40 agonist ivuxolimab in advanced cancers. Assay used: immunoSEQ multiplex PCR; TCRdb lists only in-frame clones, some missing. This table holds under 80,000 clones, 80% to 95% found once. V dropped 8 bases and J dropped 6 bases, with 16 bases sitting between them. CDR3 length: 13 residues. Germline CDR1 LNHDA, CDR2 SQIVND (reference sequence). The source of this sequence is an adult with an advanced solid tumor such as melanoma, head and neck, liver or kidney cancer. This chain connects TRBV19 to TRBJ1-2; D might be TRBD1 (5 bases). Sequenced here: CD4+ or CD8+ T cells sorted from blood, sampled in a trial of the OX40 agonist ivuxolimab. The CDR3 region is CASGGLVKDGYTF. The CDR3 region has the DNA TGTGCCAGTGGGGGGTTAGTAAAGGATGGCTACACCTTC.